There are a few counts of the clone carrying this TCR beta chain. Antigen specificity is unknown. Using its own MiXCR run on the reads, TCRdb lists one record per CDR3 protein. Here the sample spans around 530,000 distinct CDR3 sequences, roughly 29% being singletons. Germline V gene lookup returns CDR1 LNHDA and CDR2 SQIVND (reference sequence). There are 15 residues in the CDR3. Trimming at V came to 7 bases and at J to 6 bases, leaving 12 bases not matched to a gene. The sample comes from a study of T cell repertoires in cytomegalovirus infection. Across the whole study: Indications came from public TCR beta signatures; they pointed to CMV infection and to a matching HLA type. Study results and limitations: Pooled public TCR beta family frequency picked out CMV carriers with the relevant HLA. CMV-specific TCR beta clonotypes restricted by HLA-C dominated the ex vivo response.

This chain links TRBV19 with TRBJ2-3, with 8 bases fitting TRBD1. This sequence originates from a human donor in good health (CMV status not recorded). Some clones in this sample may be carry-over from other donors' samples. Sequencing was done on a sample of PBMCs. The CDR3 loop is CASTLGAGGADTQYF. Here the CDR3 DNA reads TGTGCCAGTACCTTGGGGGCAGGGGGCGCGGATACGCAGTATTTT.